Listed below are T cell receptor beta chains from one sample, sequenced in a study of T cell repertoires in cytomegalovirus infection. TCRdb reanalysed the reads using MiXCR and keeps one entry per CDR3 protein. The profile covers 450,000 to 650,000 distinct CDR3 sequences, with roughly 29% appearing a single time and roughly an eighth taken by the ten largest. The specimen was PBMCs. All receptors come from a human donor in good health (CMV status not recorded). Some clones in this sample may be carry-over from other donors' samples. Each CDR3 is given with its conserved first and last residue. D genes are given only for firm matches. The size entry is marked missing in some rows and otherwise reads once, few, many or a size class.

CDR3,DNA,length,D,size,J,V
CASSYWTGLAGGQNTGELFF,TGTGCCAGCAGTTATTGGACTGGACTAGCGGGAGGCCAAAACACCGGGGAGCTGTTTTTT,20,TRBD2,once,TRBJ2-2,TRBV6-2/TRBV6-3
CASSLDRGDRYNTGELFF,TGTGCCAGCAGCTTGGACAGGGGCGACCGATACAACACCGGGGAGCTGTTTTTT,18,TRBD1,many,TRBJ2-2,TRBV11-3
CASSFRGVDEQFF,TGTGCCAGCAGCTTTCGAGGAGTAGATGAGCAGTTCTTC,13,-,-,TRBJ2-1,TRBV7-9
CASSDSLYGYTF,TGTGCCAGCAGTGACTCTCTCTATGGCTACACCTTC,12,-,few,TRBJ1-2,TRBV25-1
CASSPTGAMNTEAFF,TGTGCCAGCAGCCCGACAGGGGCTATGAACACTGAAGCTTTCTTT,15,TRBD1,few,TRBJ1-1,TRBV11-3
CATSDGGAGANVLTF,TGTGCCACCAGTGACGGAGGTGCTGGGGCCAACGTCCTGACTTTC,15,-,-,TRBJ2-6,TRBV24-1
CSARDPRGATNEKLFF,TGCAGTGCTAGAGATCCCAGGGGGGCAACTAATGAAAAACTGTTTTTT,16,TRBD1,once,TRBJ1-4,TRBV20-1
CASSQDVKGHSGNTIYF,TGCGCCAGCAGCCAAGATGTCAAGGGACACTCTGGAAACACCATATATTTT,17,-,-,TRBJ1-3,TRBV4-3
CASSLVETGELFF,TGTGCCAGCAGCTTAGTAGAGACCGGGGAGCTGTTTTTT,13,-,-,TRBJ2-2,TRBV7-6
CASSSPLSETQYF,TGTGCCAGCAGCTCCCCATTATCAGAGACCCAGTACTTC,13,-,once,TRBJ2-5,TRBV7-9
CASSLGTAIEAFF,TGTGCCAGCAGTTTAGGGACAGCCATTGAAGCTTTCTTT,13,TRBD1,once,TRBJ1-1,TRBV28
CASSLRVAQPQHF,TGTGCCAGCAGTTTAAGGGTGGCGCAGCCCCAGCATTTT,13,-,-,TRBJ1-5,TRBV28
CASTPSLISYNEQFF,TGTGCCAGCACCCCATCGCTGATCTCCTACAATGAGCAGTTCTTC,15,-,few,TRBJ2-1,TRBV28
CASSLETNSPLHF,TGTGCCAGCAGTTTAGAAACAAATTCACCCCTCCACTTT,13,-,-,TRBJ1-6,TRBV28
CASSQGESGALIFTDTQYF,TGTGCCAGCAGCCAAGGGGAAAGCGGGGCACTTATCTTCACAGATACGCAGTATTTT,19,TRBD2,-,TRBJ2-3,TRBV4-1
CASMAGGQDEQYF,TGTGCCAGCATGGCAGGGGGCCAGGACGAGCAGTACTTC,13,TRBD1,-,TRBJ2-7,TRBV6-2/TRBV6-3
CASSPTPISNQPQHF,TGTGCCAGCAGTCCCACACCTATTAGCAATCAGCCCCAGCATTTT,15,-,few,TRBJ1-5,TRBV28
CSAPLAGVGNEQYF,TGCAGTGCACCACTAGCGGGAGTTGGCAACGAGCAGTACTTC,14,TRBD2,-,TRBJ2-7,TRBV20-1
CASSVGGSGIYNEQFF,TGTGCCAGCAGCGTAGGGGGTAGCGGGATTTACAATGAGCAGTTCTTC,16,TRBD2,few,TRBJ2-1,TRBV9
CAPRRGLAGETQYF,TGTGCCCCACGGCGGGGACTAGCGGGCGAGACCCAGTACTTC,14,TRBD2,few,TRBJ2-5,TRBV7-3
CASRPTGAGVNQPQHF,TGTGCCAGCAGGCCAACCGGGGCAGGCGTAAATCAGCCCCAGCATTTT,16,-,few,TRBJ1-5,TRBV6-2/TRBV6-3
CASRAGQGAITEAFF,TGTGCCAGCAGGGCCGGGCAGGGGGCGATCACTGAAGCTTTCTTT,15,TRBD1,-,TRBJ1-1,TRBV27
CSVGVGRDQPQHF,TGCAGCGTTGGTGTGGGGCGCGACCAGCCCCAGCATTTT,13,-,-,TRBJ1-5,TRBV29-1